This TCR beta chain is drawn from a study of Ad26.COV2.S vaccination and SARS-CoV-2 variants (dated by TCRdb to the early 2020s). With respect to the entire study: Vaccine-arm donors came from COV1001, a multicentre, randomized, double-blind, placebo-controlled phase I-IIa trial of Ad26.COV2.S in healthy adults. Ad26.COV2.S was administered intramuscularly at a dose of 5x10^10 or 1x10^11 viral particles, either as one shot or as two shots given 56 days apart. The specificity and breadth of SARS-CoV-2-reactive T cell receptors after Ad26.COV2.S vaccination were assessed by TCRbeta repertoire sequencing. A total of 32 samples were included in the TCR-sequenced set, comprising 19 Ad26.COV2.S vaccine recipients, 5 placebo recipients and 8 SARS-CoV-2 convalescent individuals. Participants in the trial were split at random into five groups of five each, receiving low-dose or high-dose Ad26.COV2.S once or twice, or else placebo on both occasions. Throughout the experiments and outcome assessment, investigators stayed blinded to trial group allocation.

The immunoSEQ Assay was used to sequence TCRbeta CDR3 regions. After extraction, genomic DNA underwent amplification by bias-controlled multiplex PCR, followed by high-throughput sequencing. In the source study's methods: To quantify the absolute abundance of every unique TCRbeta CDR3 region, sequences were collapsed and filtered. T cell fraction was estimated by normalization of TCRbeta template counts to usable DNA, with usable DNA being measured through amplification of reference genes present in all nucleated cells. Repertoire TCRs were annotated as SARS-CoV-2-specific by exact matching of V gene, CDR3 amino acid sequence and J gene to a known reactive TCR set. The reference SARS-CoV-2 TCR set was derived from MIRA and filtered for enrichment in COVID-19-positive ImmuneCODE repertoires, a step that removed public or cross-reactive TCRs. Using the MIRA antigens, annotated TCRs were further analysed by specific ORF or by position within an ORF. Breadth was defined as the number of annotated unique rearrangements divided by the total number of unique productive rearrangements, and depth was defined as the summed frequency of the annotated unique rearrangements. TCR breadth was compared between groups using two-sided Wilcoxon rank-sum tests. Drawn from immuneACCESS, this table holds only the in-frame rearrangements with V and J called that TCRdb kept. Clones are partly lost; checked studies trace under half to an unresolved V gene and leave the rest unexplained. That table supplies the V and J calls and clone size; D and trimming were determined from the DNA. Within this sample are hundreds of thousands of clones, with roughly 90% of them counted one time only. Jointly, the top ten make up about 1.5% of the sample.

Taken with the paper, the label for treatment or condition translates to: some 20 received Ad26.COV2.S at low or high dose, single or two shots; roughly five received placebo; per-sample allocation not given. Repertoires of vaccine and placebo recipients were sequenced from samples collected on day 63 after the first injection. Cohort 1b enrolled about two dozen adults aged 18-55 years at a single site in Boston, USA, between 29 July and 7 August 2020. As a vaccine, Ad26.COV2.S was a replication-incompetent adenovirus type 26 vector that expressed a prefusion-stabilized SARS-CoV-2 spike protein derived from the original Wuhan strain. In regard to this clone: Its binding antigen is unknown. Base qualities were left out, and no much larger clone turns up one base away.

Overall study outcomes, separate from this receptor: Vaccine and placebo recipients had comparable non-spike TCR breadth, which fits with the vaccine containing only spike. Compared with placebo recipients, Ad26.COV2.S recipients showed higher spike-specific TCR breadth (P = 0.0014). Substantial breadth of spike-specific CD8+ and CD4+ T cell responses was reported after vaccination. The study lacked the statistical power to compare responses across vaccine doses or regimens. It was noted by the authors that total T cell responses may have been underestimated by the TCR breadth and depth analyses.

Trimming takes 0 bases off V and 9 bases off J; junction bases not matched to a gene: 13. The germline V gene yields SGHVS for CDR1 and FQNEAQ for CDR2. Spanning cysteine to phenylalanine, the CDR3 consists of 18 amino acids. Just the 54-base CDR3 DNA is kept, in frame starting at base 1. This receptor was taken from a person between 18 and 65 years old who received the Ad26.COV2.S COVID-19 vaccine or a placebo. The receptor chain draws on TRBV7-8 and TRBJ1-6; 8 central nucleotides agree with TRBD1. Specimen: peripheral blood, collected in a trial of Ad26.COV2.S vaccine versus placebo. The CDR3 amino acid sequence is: CASSLARIRGQGGSPLHF. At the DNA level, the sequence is TGTGCCAGCAGCTTAGCGAGGATTAGAGGACAGGGAGGTTCACCCCTCCACTTT. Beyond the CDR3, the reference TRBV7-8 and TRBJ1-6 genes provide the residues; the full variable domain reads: GAGVSQSPRYKVAKRGQDVALRCDPISGHVSLFWYQQALGQGPEFLTYFQNEAQLDKSGLPSDRFFAERPEGSVSTLKIQRTQQEDSAVYLCASSLARIRGQGGSPLHFGNGTRLTVT.